These T cell receptor beta chains were read from a single sample in a study of CD8 T cells in Susac syndrome. TCRdb used MiXCR to reprocess the immunoSEQ multiplex PCR reads, holding one entry per CDR3 protein. Of 200,000 to 250,000 distinct CDR3 sequences detected, 95% appear once; the ten largest clones hold 0.085% to 0.095%. Material: CD4+ T cells from PBMCs. These TCRs come from a human donor with multiple sclerosis. Both conserved end residues are trimmed from each CDR3. Fields, in order: V gene, J gene, CDR3 length, D gene, CDR3 protein. D genes are given only for firm matches.

TRBV29-1	TRBJ2-3	11	TRBD1	SARTGGTDTQY
TRBV27	TRBJ2-7	12	TRBD2	ASSSQGLAGEQY
TRBV2	TRBJ2-5	11	TRBD2	ASSLAGGQTQY
TRBV20-1	TRBJ2-3	12	-	SAMDLGRTDTQY
TRBV28	TRBJ1-5	13	TRBD1	ASRRDRGRNQPQH
TRBV9	TRBJ2-3	12	-	ASSGWGSTDTQY
TRBV3-1	TRBJ2-5	13	TRBD2	ASSQRGLARKTQY
TRBV19	TRBJ1-2	11	-	ASSIQQNYGYT
TRBV21-1	TRBJ2-1	15	-	ASSKGGGVGSYNEQF
TRBV5-1	TRBJ2-2	16	TRBD1	ASRPGTGSSLFTGELF
TRBV20-1	TRBJ1-2	11	-	SARSQPNYGYT
TRBV2	TRBJ1-2	11	-	ASLRGRTDGYT
TRBV20-1	TRBJ2-6	12	-	SAYPGSGANVLT
TRBV5-6	TRBJ1-4	13	-	ASSLKGLGAEKLF
TRBV2	TRBJ2-3	8	TRBD1	ASGDSTQY
TRBV12-3/TRBV12-4	TRBJ1-1	12	-	ASSFPDTNTEAF
TRBV27	TRBJ1-5	13	-	ASSLFGGTNQPQH
TRBV28	TRBJ2-1	13	-	ASKNLDSNPNEQF